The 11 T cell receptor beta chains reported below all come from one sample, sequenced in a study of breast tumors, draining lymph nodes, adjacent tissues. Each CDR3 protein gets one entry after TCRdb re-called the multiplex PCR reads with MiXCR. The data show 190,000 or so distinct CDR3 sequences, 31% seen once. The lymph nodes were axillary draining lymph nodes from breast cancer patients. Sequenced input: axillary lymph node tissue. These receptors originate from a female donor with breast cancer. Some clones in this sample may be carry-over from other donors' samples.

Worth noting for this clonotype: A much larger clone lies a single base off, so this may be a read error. The CDR3 reads CASSQNRGYYNEQFF. DNA for the CDR3: TGTGCCAGCAGTCAGAACAGGGGGTATTACAATGAGCAGTTCTTC. The rearrangement joins TRBV6-2 or TRBV6-3 to TRBJ2-1; 8 nucleotides agree with TRBD1. Germline CDR1 and CDR2: MNHEY and SVGEGT. The CDR3 sequence is 15 residues long. V was clipped by 5 bases and J by 4 bases; unmatched bases: 7.

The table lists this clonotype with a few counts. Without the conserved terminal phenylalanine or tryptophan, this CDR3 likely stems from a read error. CDR3: CASTVGGHRNYNQPQHS. For the CDR3, the DNA is TGTGCCAGTACCGTGGGGGGGCACAGGAACTACAATCAGCCCCAGCATTCT. The chain is built from TRBV19 and TRBJ1-5; maybe TRBD1 (6 bases). CDR3 length: 17 residues. Per the germline V gene, CDR1 is LNHDA and CDR2 is SQIVND (reference sequence). Trimming removed 7 bases from V and 3 bases from J, with 22 bases in between.

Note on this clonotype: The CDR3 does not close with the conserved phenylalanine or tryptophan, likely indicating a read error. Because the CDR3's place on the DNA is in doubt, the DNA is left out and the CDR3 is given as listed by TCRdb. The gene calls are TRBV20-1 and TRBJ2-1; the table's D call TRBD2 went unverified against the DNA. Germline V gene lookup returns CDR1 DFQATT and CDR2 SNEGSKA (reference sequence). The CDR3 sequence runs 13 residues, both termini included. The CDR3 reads CSAWSGGAIERFS.

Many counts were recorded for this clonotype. DNA for the CDR3: TGTGCCAGCAGCCCACAGGGGTTGAATTCACCCCTCCACTTT. It translates to CASSPQGLNSPLHF. The V and J genes are TRBV12-3 or TRBV12-4 and TRBJ1-6; 7 positions agree with TRBD1. The junction had 6 bases not matched to a gene; V was cut back by 6 bases and J by 7 bases. This CDR3 has 14 amino acids.

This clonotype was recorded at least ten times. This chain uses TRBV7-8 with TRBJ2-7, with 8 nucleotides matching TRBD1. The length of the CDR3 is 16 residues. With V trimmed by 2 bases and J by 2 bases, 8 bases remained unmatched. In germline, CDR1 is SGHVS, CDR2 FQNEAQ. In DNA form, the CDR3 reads TGTGCCAGCAGCTTAAGGGCCGGGACAGGCGCCTACGAGCAGTACTTC. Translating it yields CASSLRAGTGAYEQYF.

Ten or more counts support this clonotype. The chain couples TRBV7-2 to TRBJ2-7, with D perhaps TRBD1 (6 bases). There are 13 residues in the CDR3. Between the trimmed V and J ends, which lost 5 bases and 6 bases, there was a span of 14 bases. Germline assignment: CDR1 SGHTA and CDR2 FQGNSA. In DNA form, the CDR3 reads TGTGCCAGCAGCCCTCGGCGGACAGCCGAGCAGTACTTC. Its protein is CASSPRRTAEQYF.

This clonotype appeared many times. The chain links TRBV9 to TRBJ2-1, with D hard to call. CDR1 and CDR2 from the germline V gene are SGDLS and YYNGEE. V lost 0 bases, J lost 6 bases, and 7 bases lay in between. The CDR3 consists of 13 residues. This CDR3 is CASSVVMGNEQFF. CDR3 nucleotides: TGTGCCAGCAGCGTAGTTATGGGCAATGAGCAGTTCTTC.

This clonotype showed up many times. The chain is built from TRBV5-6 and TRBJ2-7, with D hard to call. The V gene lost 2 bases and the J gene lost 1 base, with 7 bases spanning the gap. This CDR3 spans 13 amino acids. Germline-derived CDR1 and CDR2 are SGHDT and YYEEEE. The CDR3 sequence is CASSLFGSYEQYF. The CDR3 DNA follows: TGTGCCAGCAGCTTATTCGGATCCTACGAGCAGTACTTC.

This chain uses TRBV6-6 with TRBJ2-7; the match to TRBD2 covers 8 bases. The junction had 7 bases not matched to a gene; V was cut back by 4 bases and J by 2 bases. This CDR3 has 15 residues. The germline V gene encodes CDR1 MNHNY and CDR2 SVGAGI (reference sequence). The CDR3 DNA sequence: TGTGCCAGCAGTTCCTCGAGCGGGGGTCCCTACGAGCAGTACTTC. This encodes CASSSSSGGPYEQYF.

In DNA form, the CDR3 reads TGTGCCAGCAGGGGCATCGGAAACACCATATATTTT. Translated: CASRGIGNTIYF. The rearrangement uses TRBV6-5 and TRBJ1-3; D unresolved. The CDR3 runs to 12 residues. V was pared by 6 bases and J by 4 bases, with 7 bases between. Germline CDR1 MNHEY, CDR2 SVGAGI.

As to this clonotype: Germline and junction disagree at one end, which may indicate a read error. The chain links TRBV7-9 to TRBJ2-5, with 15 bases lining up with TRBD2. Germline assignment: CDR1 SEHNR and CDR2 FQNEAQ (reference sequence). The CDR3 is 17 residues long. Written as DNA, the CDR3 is TGTGCCAGCAGCTTAAGGACTAGCGGGAGGGCCGGGGAGACCCAGTGTTTC. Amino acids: CASSLRTSGRAGETQCF.